This T cell receptor beta chain comes out of a study of blood T cells in healthy people across ages. The CDR3 is 13 residues long. Germline CDR1 and CDR2: LNHNV and YYDKDF (reference sequence). As regards this clonotype: Its antigen is not known. The junction departs from the called germline gene at one end, perhaps through a read error.

Then a second PCR, running about 6 to 12 cycles, was carried out with a sample-barcoded 5' primer and a J-beta primer mix. One entry per CDR3 protein results from TCRdb running MiXCR on the 5' RACE reads. The table lists approximately 800,000 distinct CDR3 sequences, 58% of them singletons. Study-wide points: From one million sequenced T cells, diversity estimates were lower bounds.

The TCR originated in a young man in good health. Sequenced: blood. V is TRBV15 and J is TRBJ2-7; 10 nucleotides agree with TRBD1. The CDR3 here is CAASSRTGGEQYF. CDR3 DNA sequence: TGTGCCGCCAGCTCAAGGACAGGGGGGGAGCAGTACTTC.